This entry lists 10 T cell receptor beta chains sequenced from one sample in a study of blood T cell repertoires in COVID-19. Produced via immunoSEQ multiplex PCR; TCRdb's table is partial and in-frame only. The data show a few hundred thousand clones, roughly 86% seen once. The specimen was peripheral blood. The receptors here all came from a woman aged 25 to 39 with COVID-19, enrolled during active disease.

This CDR3 is CASSESWLAPKVGELFF. The CDR3 region has the DNA TGTGCCAGCAGTGAAAGTTGGCTAGCGCCAAAAGTAGGGGAGCTGTTTTTT. The rearrangement links TRBV6-1 to TRBJ2-2; the D gene is possibly TRBD2 (6 bases). The germline V gene has CDR1 MNHNS and CDR2 SASEGT. Trimming stripped 2 bases from V and 8 bases from J, with 21 bases between. This CDR3 contains 17 residues.

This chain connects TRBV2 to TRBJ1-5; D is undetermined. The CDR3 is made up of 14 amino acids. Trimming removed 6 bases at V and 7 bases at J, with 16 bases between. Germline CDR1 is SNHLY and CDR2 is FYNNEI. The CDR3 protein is CASRPRRGNQPQHF. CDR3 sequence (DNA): TGTGCCAGCAGGCCCCGGAGAGGGAACCAGCCCCAGCATTTT. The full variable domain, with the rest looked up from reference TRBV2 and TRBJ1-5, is EPEVTQTPSHQVTQMGQEVILRCVPISNHLYFYWYRQILGQKVEFLVSFYNNEISEKSEIFDDQFSVERPDGSNFTLKIRSTKLEDSAMYFCASRPRRGNQPQHFGDGTRLSIL.

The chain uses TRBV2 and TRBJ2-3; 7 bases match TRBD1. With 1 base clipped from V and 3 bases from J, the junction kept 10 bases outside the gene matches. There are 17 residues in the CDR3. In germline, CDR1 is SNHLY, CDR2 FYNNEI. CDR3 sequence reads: CASSEGARQGPTDTQYF. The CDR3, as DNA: TGTGCCAGCAGTGAAGGCGCCCGACAGGGTCCAACAGATACGCAGTATTTT.

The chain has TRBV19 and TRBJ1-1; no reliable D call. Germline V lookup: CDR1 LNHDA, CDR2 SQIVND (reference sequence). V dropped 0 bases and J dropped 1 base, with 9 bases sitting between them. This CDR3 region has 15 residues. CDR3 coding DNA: TGTGCCAGTAGTATAGACGAGGGCGAGAACACTGAAGCTTTCTTT. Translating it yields CASSIDEGENTEAFF.

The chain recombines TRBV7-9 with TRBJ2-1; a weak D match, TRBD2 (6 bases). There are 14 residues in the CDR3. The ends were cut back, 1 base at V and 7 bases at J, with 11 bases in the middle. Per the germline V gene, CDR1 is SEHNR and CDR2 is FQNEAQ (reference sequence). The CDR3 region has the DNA TGTGCCAGCAGCTTAGGGGGACGGGGGAATGAGCAGTTCTTC. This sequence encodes CASSLGGRGNEQFF. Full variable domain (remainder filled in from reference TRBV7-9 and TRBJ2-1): DTGVSQNPRHKITKRGQNVTFRCDPISEHNRLYWYRQTLGQGPEFLTYFQNEAQLEKSRLLSDRFSAERPKGSFSTLEIQRTEQGDSAMYLCASSLGGRGNEQFFGPGTRLTVL.

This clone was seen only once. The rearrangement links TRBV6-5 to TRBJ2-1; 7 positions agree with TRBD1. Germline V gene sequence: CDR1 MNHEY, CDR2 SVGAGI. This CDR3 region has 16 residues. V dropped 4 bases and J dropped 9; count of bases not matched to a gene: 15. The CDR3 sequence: CASSSNDRVSRPEQFF. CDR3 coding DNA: TGTGCCAGCAGTTCCAACGACAGGGTTAGTCGCCCTGAGCAGTTCTTC.

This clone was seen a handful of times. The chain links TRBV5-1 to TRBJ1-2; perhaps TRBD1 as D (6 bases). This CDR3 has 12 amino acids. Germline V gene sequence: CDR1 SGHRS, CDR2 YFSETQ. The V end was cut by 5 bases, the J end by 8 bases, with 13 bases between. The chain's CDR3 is CASSSGVGGYTF. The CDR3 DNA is TGCGCCAGCAGTTCAGGGGTGGGCGGCTACACCTTC.

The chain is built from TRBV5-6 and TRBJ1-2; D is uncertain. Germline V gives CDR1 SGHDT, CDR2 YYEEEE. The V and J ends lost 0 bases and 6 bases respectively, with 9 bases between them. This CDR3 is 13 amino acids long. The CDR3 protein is CASSLGAFDGYTF. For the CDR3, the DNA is TGTGCCAGCAGCTTGGGGGCCTTCGATGGCTACACCTTC.

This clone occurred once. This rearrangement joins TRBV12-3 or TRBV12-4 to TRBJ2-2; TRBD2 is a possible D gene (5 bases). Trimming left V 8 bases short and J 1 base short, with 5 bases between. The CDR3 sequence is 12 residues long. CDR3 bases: TGTGCCAGCGAGGGGAACACCGGGGAGCTGTTTTTT. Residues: CASEGNTGELFF.

CDR3 sequence reads: CASSLGRLYGYTF. In DNA, the CDR3 is TGTGCCAGCAGTTTAGGCAGGCTCTATGGCTACACCTTC. The chain combines TRBV28 with TRBJ1-2; D is unclear. Deletions cut 2 bases from V and 4 bases from J, with 8 bases between. This CDR3 comprises 13 residues. The germline gives CDR1 MDHEN, CDR2 SYDVKM.